This TCR beta chain was identified during a study of response to subunit inactivated influenza vaccine. TCRdb re-called the RT-PCR reads through MiXCR, storing one row per CDR3 protein. Among around 790,000 distinct CDR3 sequences listed, approximately 21% were seen once. The V end lost 7 bases, the J end lost 8 bases, and 18 bases lay between the germline ends. Germline loops: CDR1 MNHEY, CDR2 SMNVEV (reference sequence). This CDR3 comprises 14 residues. Study-level findings and limits: Only a handful of new T cells, the authors suggested, are recruited with each seasonal influenza vaccination.

Comments on this clonotype: The antigen is unknown.

The chain is built from TRBV27 and TRBJ2-1; D possibly corresponds to TRBD1 (6 bases). This TCR was recovered from a man aged 45-60 years who received an inactivated influenza vaccine. The sample in question was PBMCs from blood, obtained 4 to 6 days after vaccination. CDR3 in DNA: TGTGCCAGCAACAGGGCTTGGGGAGTCTATGAGCAGTTCTTC. Translation gives CASNRAWGVYEQFF.